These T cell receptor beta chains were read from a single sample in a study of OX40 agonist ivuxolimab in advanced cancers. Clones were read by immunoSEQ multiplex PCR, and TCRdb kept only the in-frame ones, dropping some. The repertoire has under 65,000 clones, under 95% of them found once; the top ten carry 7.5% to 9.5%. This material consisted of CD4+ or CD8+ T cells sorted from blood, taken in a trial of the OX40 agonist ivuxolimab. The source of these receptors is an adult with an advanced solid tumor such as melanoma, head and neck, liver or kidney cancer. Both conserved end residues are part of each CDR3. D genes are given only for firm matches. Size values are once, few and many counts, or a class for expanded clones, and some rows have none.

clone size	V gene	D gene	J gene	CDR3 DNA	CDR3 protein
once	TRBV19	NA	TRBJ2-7	TGTGCCAGTAGTATCCTCCCGGGAGAAGTCTACGAGCAGTACTTC	CASSILPGEVYEQYF
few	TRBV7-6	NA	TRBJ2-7	TGTGCCAGCAGCTACGGACCTTTCTACGAGCAGTACTTC	CASSYGPFYEQYF
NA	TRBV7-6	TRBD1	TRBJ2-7	TGTGCCAGCTCTTGGGGGACAGGGGCCTACGAGCAGTACTTC	CASSWGTGAYEQYF
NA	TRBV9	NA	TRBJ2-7	TGTGCCAGCAGCGCAGCGGAGGGGTTTAGCTCCTACGAGCAGTACTTC	CASSAAEGFSSYEQYF
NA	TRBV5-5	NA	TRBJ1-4	TGTGCCAGCAGCTTGGTCCAGGGACACTCTAATGAAAAACTGTTTTTT	CASSLVQGHSNEKLFF
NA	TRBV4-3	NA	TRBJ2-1	TGCGCCAGCAGCCAACGGGGTGGGGTCTACAATGAGCAGTTCTTC	CASSQRGGVYNEQFF
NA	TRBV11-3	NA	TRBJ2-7	TGTGCCAGCAGCCCAGGAAGGGGGACCTCCTACGAGCAGTACTTC	CASSPGRGTSYEQYF
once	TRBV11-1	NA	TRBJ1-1	TGTGCCAGCAGCTTTGACCAGGGAGGGAACACTGAAGCTTTCTTT	CASSFDQGGNTEAFF
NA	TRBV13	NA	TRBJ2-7	TGTGCCAGCAGCTCGAGGGGGAGTGGAATGTACGAGCAGTACTTC	CASSSRGSGMYEQYF
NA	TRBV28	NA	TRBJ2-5	TGTGCCAGCAGTACATACCAAGAGACCCAGTACTTC	CASSTYQETQYF
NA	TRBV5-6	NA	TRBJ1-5	TGTGCCAGCAGCTTGGGTTTTAGGGGGACTCATCAGCCCCAGCATTTT	CASSLGFRGTHQPQHF
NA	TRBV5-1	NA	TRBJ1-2	TGCGCCAGCAGCTTTGTGACAGGAGGAACCTATGGCTACACCTTC	CASSFVTGGTYGYTF
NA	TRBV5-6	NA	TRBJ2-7	TGTGCCAGCAGCTTGGGCTCACAGGCCTACGAGCAGTACTTC	CASSLGSQAYEQYF
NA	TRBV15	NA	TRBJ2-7	TGTGCCACCAGCGGGCGAGGGGAGCAGTACTTC	CATSGRGEQYF
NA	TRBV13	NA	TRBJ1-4	TGTGCCAGCAGCTGCAGGGAATGCTCTAATGAAAAACTGTTTTTT	CASSCRECSNEKLFF
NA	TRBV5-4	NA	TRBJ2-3	TGTGCCAGCAGCTTGGGCTCAGATACGCAGTATTTT	CASSLGSDTQYF
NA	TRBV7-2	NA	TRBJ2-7	TGTGCCAGCATCTCGACAGAGTCCTACGAGCAGTACTTC	CASISTESYEQYF
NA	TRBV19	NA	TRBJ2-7	TGTGCCAGTAGGGGGAATTCGGCCTACGAGCAGTACTTC	CASRGNSAYEQYF
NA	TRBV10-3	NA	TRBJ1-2	TGTGCCATCAGTCTGGACAGTTTTGGCTACACCTTC	CAISLDSFGYTF